Following are 16 T cell receptor beta chains from one sample sequenced in a study of blood T cell repertoires in COVID-19. Assay: immunoSEQ multiplex PCR; the TCRdb copy retains only in-frame clones and omits some. The data contain about 23,000 clones, around 90% of them singletons. The sequenced material came from peripheral blood. Every receptor here comes from a man between 70 and 80 years old in a cohort sampled during active COVID-19.

For the CDR3, the DNA is TGTGCCAGCAGCTTAGGGGTCCAGCGGGAGCTCGGTGAGCAGTTCTTC. Amino acid sequence: CASSLGVQRELGEQFF. The genes are TRBV7-9 and TRBJ2-1; 8 positions agree with TRBD2. The CDR3 contains 16 residues. Trimming cost V 1 base and J 9 bases; bases outside gene matches: 11. In germline, CDR1 is SEHNR, CDR2 FQNEAQ (reference sequence).

This clone has only one observation. This sequence joins TRBV4-1 and TRBJ1-1, with D perhaps TRBD1 (6 bases). The V gene's germline CDR1 is MGHRA and CDR2 YSYEKL. This CDR3 is built from 16 residues. Trimming cost V 1 base and J 1 base, with 13 bases left between them. The CDR3: CASSQGGQRSNTEAFF. The CDR3 region has the DNA TGCGCCAGCAGCCAAGGCGGACAGAGATCGAACACTGAAGCTTTCTTT.

The V call is TRBV5-5, the J call TRBJ2-7; no definite D call. Trimming removed 5 bases from V and 4 bases from J, with 10 bases in between. Germline loops: CDR1 SGHKS, CDR2 YYEKEE (reference sequence). The CDR3 runs to 12 residues. CDR3 amino acids: CASRHETYEQYF. CDR3 coding DNA: TGTGCCAGCAGACATGAAACGTACGAGCAGTACTTC.

The chain couples TRBV6-2 or TRBV6-3 to TRBJ2-7; TRBD2 aligns across 9 bases. In germline, CDR1 is MNHEY, CDR2 SVGEGT. The CDR3 extends over 15 amino acids. V gave up 6 bases and J gave up 0 bases; unmatched junction bases: 6. This CDR3 is CASSGLAQSSYEQYF. The DNA for the CDR3 is TGTGCCAGCAGCGGACTAGCGCAAAGCTCCTACGAGCAGTACTTC.

This chain connects TRBV21-1 to TRBJ2-3; the table calls TRBD1, which could not be checked here. TRBV21-1 is reported as a pseudogene. This CDR3 region has 15 residues. Here the CDR3 reads CASSPDRGLTDTQYF. The DNA for the CDR3 is TGTGCCAGCAGCCCCGACAGGGGGCTAACAGATACGCAGTATTTT.

A single count supports this clone. The V gene is TRBV4-3, the J gene TRBJ1-1; 8 nucleotides align to TRBD1. The CDR3 is 14 amino acids. V was pared by 5 bases and J by 1 base, with 3 bases of the junction left unmatched. CDR1 is LGHNA, CDR2 YSLEER, per germline. As DNA, the CDR3 is TGCGCCAGCAGCAACGGACAGGGGAACACTGAAGCTTTCTTT. It specifies CASSNGQGNTEAFF.

A few counts support this clone. The gene calls are TRBV2 and TRBJ1-1; 7 positions agree with TRBD1. The junction had 8 bases not matched to a gene; V was cut back by 3 bases and J by 4 bases. CDR3 length: 15 residues. From germline, CDR1 is SNHLY and CDR2 FYNNEI. The chain's CDR3 is CASSDPTGFSTEAFF. In DNA, the CDR3 is TGTGCCAGCAGTGACCCGACAGGGTTCAGCACTGAAGCTTTCTTT.

This chain uses TRBV4-2 with TRBJ2-2; 15 bases map to TRBD2. Germline V CDR1 and CDR2: LGHNA, YNFKEQ. This CDR3 has 22 amino acids. After removal of 2 bases from V and 7 bases from J, the junction contained 20 bases not matched to a gene. The CDR3 loop reads CASSQPNFGLAGGPGEVGELFF. As DNA, the CDR3 is TGTGCCAGCAGCCAACCCAACTTCGGACTAGCGGGAGGGCCGGGTGAGGTCGGGGAGCTGTTTTTT.

The chain carries TRBV3-1 (or the pseudogene TRBV3-2) and TRBJ1-1; D is unresolved. The germline V gene encodes CDR1 LGHDT and CDR2 YNNKEL (reference sequence). V was trimmed by 0 bases and J by 1 base, leaving 12 bases between them. The CDR3 totals 16 residues. The CDR3 reads CASSQDNRVRNTEAFF. CDR3 DNA sequence: TGTGCCAGCAGCCAAGATAACCGGGTGAGGAACACTGAAGCTTTCTTT.

This clone has just one count. The chain recombines TRBV29-1 with TRBJ2-1; 10 bases fit TRBD2. The CDR3 has 14 residues. The V gene's germline CDR1 is SQVTM and CDR2 ANQGSEA. V was clipped by 5 bases and J by 6 bases; unmatched bases: 7. The CDR3, as DNA: TGCAGCGTTTCGCCTAGCGGGAGTTTCAATGAGCAGTTCTTC. Translating gives CSVSPSGSFNEQFF.

The J gene is TRBJ1-2, the V gene TRBV19; D gene unclear. V lost 6 bases and J lost 0, with 14 bases in between. Germline loops: CDR1 LNHDA, CDR2 SQIVND (reference sequence). The CDR3 has 15 amino acids. CDR3 nucleotides: TGTGCCAGTAGCCAGGAGGACCTAGCTAACTATGGCTACACCTTC. As protein: CASSQEDLANYGYTF.

V gene TRBV5-1 combines with J gene TRBJ1-6, with unresolved D. Trimming took 5 bases from V and 5 from J, leaving 20 bases between them. Germline V gene lookup returns CDR1 SGHRS and CDR2 YFSETQ. The CDR3 is 17 residues long. CDR3 nucleotide sequence: TGCGCCAGCAGAATCGACTCGGGGAAAGGAAATAATTCACCCCTCCACTTT. It is translated as CASRIDSGKGNNSPLHF.

V is TRBV6-5 and J is TRBJ1-1; possible D gene TRBD1, 6 bases. The V end lost 9 bases, the J end lost 3 bases, and 8 bases lay between the germline ends. The germline gives CDR1 MNHEY, CDR2 SVGAGI. CDR3 size: 11 residues. CDR3 DNA sequence: TGTGCCAGTGGACAGTACACTGAAGCTTTCTTT. Translated, it gives CASGQYTEAFF.

The CDR3 region has the DNA TGTGCCAGCAGTTTAGCGGGTTCGAACACCGGGGAGCTGTTTTTT. Protein product: CASSLAGSNTGELFF. This chain uses TRBV28 with TRBJ2-2; D perhaps matches TRBD2 (5 bases). The length of the CDR3 is 15 residues. Germline assignment: CDR1 MDHEN and CDR2 SYDVKM. Trimming took off 2 bases at V and 0 bases at J, with 7 bases between the two ends.

The chain links TRBV5-6 to TRBJ2-3; D is unresolved. The CDR3 runs to 15 residues. The germline CDR1 and CDR2 sequences are SGHDT and YYEEEE. The V and J ends lost 0 bases and 5 bases respectively, with 13 bases between them. The CDR3 DNA reads as TGTGCCAGCAGCTTGGCGGAGCGTGTGCGAGATACGCAGTATTTT. Its protein is CASSLAERVRDTQYF.

The chain uses TRBV6-2 or TRBV6-3 and TRBJ1-5; TRBD1 is a possible D gene (5 bases). The CDR3 contains 14 residues. V shed 4 bases and J shed 2 bases, with 9 bases lying between them. Germline V lookup: CDR1 MNHEY, CDR2 SVGEGT. The CDR3 sequence is CASSFTGRNQPQHF. The CDR3 DNA reads as TGTGCCAGCAGTTTTACAGGCCGCAATCAGCCCCAGCATTTT.